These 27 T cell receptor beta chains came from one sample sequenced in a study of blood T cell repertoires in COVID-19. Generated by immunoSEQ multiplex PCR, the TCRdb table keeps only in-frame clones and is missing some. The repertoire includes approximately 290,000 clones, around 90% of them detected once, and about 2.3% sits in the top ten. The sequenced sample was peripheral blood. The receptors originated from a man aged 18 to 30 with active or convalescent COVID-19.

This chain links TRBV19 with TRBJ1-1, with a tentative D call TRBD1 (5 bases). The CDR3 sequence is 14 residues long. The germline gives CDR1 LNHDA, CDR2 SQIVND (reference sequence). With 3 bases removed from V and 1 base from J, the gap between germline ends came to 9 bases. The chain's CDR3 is CASSIIGANTEAFF. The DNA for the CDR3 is TGTGCCAGTAGTATTATAGGGGCGAACACTGAAGCTTTCTTT.

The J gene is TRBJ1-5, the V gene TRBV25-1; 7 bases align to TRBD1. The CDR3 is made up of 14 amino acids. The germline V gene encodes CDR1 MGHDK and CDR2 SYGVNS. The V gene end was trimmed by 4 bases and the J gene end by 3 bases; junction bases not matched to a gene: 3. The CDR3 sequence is CASSARGFNQPQHF. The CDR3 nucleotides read TGTGCCAGCAGTGCCAGGGGGTTCAATCAGCCCCAGCATTTT. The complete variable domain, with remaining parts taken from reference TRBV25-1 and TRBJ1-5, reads EADIYQTPRYLVIGTGKKITLECSQTMGHDKMYWYQQDPGMELHLIHYSYGVNSTEKGDLSSESTVSRIRTEHFPLTLESARPSHTSQYLCASSARGFNQPQHFGDGTRLSIL.

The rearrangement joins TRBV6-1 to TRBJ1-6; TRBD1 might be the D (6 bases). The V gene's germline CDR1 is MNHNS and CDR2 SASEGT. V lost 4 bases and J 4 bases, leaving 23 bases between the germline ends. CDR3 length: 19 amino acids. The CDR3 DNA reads TGTGCCAGCAGTGGGGACACCCCCTCCGTCAGGGCTTATAATTCACCCCTCCACTTT. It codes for CASSGDTPSVRAYNSPLHF.

The CDR3 region is CASRLPTTGNTYEQYF. The CDR3, as DNA: TGCGCCAGCAGACTTCCCACGACAGGCAACACCTACGAGCAGTACTTC. J is TRBJ2-7 and V is TRBV5-1; weak D call: TRBD1 (6 bases). Between the trimmed V and J ends, which lost 5 bases and 2 bases, there was a span of 20 bases. CDR1 and CDR2 from the germline V gene are SGHRS and YFSETQ. This CDR3 spans 16 amino acids. The full variable domain, with the rest looked up from reference TRBV5-1 and TRBJ2-7, is KAGVTQTPRYLIKTRGQQVTLSCSPISGHRSVSWYQQTPGQGLQFLFEYFSETQRNKGNFPGRFSGRQFSNSRSEMNVSTLELGDSALYLCASRLPTTGNTYEQYFGPGTRLTVT.

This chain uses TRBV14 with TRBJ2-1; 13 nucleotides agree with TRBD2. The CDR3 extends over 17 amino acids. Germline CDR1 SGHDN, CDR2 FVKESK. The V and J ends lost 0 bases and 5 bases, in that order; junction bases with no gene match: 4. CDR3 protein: CASSQDGTSGEDNEQFF. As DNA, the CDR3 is TGTGCCAGCAGCCAAGATGGGACTAGCGGGGAGGACAATGAGCAGTTCTTC.

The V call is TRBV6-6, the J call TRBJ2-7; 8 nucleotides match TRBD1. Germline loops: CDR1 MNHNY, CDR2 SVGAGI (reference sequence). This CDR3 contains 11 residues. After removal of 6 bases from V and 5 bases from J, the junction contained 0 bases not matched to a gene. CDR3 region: CASRDRDEQYF. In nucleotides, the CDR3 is TGTGCCAGCAGGGACAGGGACGAGCAGTACTTC.

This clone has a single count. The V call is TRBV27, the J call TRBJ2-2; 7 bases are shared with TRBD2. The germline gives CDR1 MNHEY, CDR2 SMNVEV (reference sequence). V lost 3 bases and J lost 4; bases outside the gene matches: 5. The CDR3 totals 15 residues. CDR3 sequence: CASSLMAGVTGELFF. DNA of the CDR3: TGTGCCAGCAGTTTGATGGCGGGAGTCACCGGGGAGCTGTTTTTT.

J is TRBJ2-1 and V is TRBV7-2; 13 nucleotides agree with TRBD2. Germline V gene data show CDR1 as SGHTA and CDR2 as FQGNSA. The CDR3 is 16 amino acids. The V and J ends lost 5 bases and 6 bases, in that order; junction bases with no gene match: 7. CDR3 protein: CASSKTSGGVLNEQFF. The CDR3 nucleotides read TGTGCCAGCAGCAAAACTAGCGGGGGGGTCCTCAATGAGCAGTTCTTC.

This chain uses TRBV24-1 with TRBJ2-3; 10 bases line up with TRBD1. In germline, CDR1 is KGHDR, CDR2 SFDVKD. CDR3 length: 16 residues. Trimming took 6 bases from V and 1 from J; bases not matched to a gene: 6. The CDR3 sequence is CATSTSGTGGTDTQYF. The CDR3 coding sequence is TGTGCCACCAGTACTTCCGGGACAGGGGGCACAGATACGCAGTATTTT.

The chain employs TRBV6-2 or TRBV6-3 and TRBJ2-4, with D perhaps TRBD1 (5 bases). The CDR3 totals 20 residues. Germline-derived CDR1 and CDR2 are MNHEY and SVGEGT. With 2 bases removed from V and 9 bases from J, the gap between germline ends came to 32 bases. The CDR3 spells CASSYPPLQEGRKLQGIQYF. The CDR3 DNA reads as TGTGCCAGCAGTTACCCCCCCCTACAGGAAGGTCGCAAGTTGCAAGGCATTCAGTACTTC.

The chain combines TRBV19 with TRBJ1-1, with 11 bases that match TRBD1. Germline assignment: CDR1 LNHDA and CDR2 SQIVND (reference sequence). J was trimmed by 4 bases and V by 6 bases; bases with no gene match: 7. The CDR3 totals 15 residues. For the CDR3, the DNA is TGTGCCAGTAGCCCTGACGGGACAGGGGGCACTGAAGCTTTCTTT. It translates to CASSPDGTGGTEAFF.

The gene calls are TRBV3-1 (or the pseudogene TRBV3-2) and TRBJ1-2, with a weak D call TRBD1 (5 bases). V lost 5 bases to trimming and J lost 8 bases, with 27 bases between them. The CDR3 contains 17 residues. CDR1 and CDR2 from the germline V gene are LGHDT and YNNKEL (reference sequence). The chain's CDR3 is CASSKNDSRVYFMGYTF. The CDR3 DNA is TGTGCCAGCAGCAAAAATGACAGCCGAGTTTACTTTATGGGCTACACCTTC.

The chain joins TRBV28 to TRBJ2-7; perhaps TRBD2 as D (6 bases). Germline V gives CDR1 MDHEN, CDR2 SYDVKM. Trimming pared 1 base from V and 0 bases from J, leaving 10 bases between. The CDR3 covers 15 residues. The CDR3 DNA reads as TGTGCCAGCAGTTTATTGCGGGATAGCTCCTACGAGCAGTACTTC. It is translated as CASSLLRDSSYEQYF.

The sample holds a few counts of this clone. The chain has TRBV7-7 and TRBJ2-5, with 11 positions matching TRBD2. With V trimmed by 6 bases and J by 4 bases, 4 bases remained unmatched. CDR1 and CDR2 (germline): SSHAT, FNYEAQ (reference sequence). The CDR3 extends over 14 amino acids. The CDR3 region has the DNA TGTGCCAGCAGTCTAGCGGGAGGTGGAGAGACCCAGTACTTC. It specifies CASSLAGGGETQYF.

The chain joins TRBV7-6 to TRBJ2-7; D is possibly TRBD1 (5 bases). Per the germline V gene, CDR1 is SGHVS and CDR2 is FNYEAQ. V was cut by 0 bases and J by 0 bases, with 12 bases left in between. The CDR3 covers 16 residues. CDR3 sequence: CASSLAWAGNSYEQYF. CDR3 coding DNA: TGTGCCAGCAGCTTAGCATGGGCAGGGAACTCCTACGAGCAGTACTTC.

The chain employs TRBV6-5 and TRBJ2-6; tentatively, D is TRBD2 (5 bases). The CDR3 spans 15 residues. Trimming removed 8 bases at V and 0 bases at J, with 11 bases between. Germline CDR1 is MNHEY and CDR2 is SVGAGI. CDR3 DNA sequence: TGTGCCAGCGTCGCGGGCAGCTCTGGGGCCAACGTCCTGACTTTC. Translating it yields CASVAGSSGANVLTF.

This CDR3 reads CASSLGPSGGAREQYF. CDR3 nucleotide sequence: TGTGCCAGCAGCTTGGGCCCTAGCGGGGGGGCGAGGGAGCAGTACTTC. The chain has TRBV5-4 and TRBJ2-7; TRBD2 matches at 12 bases. The CDR3 covers 16 residues. Trimming took 0 bases from V and 7 from J; bases not matched to a gene: 8. Germline CDR1 reads SGHNT; CDR2 reads YYREEE (reference sequence).

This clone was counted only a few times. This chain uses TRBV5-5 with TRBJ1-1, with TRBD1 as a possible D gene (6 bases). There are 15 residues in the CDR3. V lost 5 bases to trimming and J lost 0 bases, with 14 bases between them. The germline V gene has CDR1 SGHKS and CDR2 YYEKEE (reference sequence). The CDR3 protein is CASRAHDRLNTEAFF. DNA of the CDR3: TGTGCCAGCAGGGCGCACGACAGGTTGAACACTGAAGCTTTCTTT.

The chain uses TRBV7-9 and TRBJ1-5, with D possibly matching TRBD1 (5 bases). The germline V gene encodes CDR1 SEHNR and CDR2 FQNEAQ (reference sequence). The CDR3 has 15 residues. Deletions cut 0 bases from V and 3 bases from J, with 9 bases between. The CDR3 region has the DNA TGTGCCAGCAGCTTAGCTAGGACAATCAATCAGCCCCAGCATTTT. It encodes CASSLARTINQPQHF.

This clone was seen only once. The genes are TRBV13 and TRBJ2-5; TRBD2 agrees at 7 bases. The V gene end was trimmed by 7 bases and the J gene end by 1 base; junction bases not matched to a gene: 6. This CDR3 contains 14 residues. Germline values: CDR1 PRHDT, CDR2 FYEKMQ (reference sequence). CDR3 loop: CASKGSSGQETQYF. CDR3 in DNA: TGTGCCAGCAAAGGGTCTAGCGGCCAAGAGACCCAGTACTTC.

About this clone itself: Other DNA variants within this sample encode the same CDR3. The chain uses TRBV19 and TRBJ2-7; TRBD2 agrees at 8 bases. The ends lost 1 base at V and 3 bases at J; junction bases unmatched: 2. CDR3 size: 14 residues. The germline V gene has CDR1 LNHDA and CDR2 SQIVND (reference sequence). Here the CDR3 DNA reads TGTGCCAGTAGTATAGCGGGGGGGCACTACGAGCAGTACTTC. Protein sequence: CASSIAGGHYEQYF.

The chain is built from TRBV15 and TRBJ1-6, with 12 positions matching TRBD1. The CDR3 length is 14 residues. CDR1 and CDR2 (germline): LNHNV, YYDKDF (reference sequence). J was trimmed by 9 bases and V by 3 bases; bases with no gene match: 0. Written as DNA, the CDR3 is TGTGCCACCAGCAGGGGACAGGGGGCTTCACCCCTCCACTTT. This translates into CATSRGQGASPLHF.

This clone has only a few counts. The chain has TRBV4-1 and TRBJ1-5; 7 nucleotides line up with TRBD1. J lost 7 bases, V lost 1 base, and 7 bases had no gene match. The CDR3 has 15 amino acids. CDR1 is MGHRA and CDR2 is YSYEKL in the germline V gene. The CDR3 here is CASSQVDRVAQPQHF. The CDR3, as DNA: TGCGCCAGCAGCCAAGTCGACAGGGTAGCACAGCCCCAGCATTTT.

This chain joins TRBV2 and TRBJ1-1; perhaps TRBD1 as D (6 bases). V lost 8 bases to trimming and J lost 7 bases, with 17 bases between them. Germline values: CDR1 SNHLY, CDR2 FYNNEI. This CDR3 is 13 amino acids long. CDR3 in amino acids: CASSRGIQLEAFF. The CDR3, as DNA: TGTGCCAGCTCTAGGGGGATCCAACTTGAAGCTTTCTTT.

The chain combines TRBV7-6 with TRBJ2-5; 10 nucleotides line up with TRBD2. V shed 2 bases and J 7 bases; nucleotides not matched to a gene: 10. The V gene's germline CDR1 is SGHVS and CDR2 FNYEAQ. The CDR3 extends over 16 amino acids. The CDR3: CASSLKRTSGGGTQYF. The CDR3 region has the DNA TGTGCCAGCAGCTTAAAACGGACTAGCGGCGGCGGGACCCAGTACTTC.

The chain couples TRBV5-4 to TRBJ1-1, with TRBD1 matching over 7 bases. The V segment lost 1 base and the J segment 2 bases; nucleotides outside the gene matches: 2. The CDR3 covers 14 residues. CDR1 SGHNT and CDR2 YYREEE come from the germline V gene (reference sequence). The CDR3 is CASSLRGGNTEAFF. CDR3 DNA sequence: TGTGCCAGCAGCTTGAGAGGGGGCAACACTGAAGCTTTCTTT.

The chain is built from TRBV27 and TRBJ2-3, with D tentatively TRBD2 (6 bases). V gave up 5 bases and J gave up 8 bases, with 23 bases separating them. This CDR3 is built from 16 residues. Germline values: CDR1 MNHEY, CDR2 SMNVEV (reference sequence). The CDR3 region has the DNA TGTGCCAGCAGTCAAATTCCTAGCGAGAGCATGGGTACGCAGTATTTT. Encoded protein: CASSQIPSESMGTQYF.